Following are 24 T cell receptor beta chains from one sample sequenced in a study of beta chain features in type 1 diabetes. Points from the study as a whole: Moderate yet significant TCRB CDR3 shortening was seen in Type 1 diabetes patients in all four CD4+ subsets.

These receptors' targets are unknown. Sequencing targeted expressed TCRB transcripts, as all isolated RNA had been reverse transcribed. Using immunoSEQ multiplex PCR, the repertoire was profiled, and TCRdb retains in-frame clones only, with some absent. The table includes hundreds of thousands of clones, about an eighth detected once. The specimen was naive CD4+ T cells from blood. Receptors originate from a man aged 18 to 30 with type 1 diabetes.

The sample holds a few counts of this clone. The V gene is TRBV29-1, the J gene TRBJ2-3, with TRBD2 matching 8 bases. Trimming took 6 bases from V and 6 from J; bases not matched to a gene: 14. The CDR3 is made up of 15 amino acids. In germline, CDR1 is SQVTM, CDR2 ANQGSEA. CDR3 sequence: CSVQGAREALDTQYF. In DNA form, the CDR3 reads TGCAGCGTCCAAGGGGCGCGGGAGGCCCTGGATACGCAGTATTTT.

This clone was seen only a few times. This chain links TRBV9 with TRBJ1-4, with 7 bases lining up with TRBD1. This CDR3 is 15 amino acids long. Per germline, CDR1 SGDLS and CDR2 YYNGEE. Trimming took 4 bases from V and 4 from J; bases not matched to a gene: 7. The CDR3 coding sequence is TGTGCCAGCAGCAGAACGACAGGGTTTAATGAAAAACTGTTTTTT. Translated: CASSRTTGFNEKLFF.

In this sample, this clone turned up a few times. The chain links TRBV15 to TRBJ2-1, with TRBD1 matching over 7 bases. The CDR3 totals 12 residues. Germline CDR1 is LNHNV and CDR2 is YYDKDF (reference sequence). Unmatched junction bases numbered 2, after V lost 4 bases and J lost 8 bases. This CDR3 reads CATSTTGYEQFF. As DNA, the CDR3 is TGTGCCACCAGCACGACAGGGTATGAGCAGTTCTTC.

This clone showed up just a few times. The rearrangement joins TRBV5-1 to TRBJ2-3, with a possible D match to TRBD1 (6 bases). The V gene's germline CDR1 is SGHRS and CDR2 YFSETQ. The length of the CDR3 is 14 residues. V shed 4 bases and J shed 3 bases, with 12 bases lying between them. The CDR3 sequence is CASSGGQETDTQYF. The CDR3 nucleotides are TGCGCCAGCAGCGGGGGACAAGAAACAGATACGCAGTATTTT.

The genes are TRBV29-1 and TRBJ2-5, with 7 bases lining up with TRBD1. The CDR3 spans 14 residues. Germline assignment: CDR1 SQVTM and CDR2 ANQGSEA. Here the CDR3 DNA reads TGCACCGCCGCCGGGACAGCCAAACAAGAGACCCAGTACTTC. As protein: CTAAGTAKQETQYF. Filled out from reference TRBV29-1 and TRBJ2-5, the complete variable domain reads SAVISQKPSRDICQRGTSLTIQCQVDSQVTMMFWYRQQPGQSLTLIATANQGSEATYESGFVIDKFPISRPNLTFSTLTVSNMSPEDSSIYLCTAAGTAKQETQYFGPGTRLLVL.

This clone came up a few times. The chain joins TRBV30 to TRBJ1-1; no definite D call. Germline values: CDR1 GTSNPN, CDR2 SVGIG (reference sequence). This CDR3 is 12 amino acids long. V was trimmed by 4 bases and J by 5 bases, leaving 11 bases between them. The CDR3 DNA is TGTGCCTGGACGGGCCCGAGAACTGAAGCTTTCTTT. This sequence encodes CAWTGPRTEAFF.

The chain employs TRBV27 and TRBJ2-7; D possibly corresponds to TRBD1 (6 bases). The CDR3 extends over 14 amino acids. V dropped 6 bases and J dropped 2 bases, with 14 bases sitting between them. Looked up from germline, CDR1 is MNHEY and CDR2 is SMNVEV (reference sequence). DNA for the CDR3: TGTGCCAGCAGGGACCTGGGGGCCCCCTACGAGCAGTACTTC. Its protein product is CASRDLGAPYEQYF.

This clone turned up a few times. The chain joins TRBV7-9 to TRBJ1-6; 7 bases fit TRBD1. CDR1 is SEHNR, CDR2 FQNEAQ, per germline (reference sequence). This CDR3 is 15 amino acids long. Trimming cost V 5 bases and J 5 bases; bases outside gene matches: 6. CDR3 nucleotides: TGTGCCAGCAGCCCACAGGGGATACATAATTCACCCCTCCACTTT. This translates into CASSPQGIHNSPLHF.

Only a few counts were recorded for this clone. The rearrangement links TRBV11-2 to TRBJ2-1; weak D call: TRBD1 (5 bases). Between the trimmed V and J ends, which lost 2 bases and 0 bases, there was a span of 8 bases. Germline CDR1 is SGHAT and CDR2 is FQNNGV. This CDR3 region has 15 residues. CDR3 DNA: TGTGCCAGCAGCTTACCCCAGGGCTCCTACAATGAGCAGTTCTTC. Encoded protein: CASSLPQGSYNEQFF.

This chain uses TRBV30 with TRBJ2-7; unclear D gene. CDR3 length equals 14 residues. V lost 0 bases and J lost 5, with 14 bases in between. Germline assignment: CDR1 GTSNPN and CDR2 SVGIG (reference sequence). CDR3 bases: TGTGCCTGGAGTGTAATGGGGTTGGGCCACGAGCAGTACTTC. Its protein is CAWSVMGLGHEQYF.

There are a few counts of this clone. In DNA, the CDR3 is TGTGCCAGCTCACCAGGGGAGACTAACTATGGCTACACCTTC. Protein: CASSPGETNYGYTF. The chain joins TRBV18 to TRBJ1-2; no reliable D call. The length of the CDR3 is 14 residues. The germline CDR1 and CDR2 sequences are KGHSH and LQKENI. Trimming removed 2 bases at V and 0 bases at J, with 7 bases between.

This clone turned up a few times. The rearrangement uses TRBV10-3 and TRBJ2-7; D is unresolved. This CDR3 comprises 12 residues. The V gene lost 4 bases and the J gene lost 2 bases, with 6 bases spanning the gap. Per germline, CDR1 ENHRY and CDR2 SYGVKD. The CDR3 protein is CAISVGAYEQYF. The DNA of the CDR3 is TGTGCCATCAGTGTGGGCGCCTACGAGCAGTACTTC.

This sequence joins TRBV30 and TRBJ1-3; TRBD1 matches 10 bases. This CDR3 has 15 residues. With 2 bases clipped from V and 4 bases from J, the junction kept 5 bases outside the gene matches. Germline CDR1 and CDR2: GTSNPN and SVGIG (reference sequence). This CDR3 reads CAWSSGTGDGNTIYF. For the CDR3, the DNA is TGTGCCTGGAGTTCCGGGACAGGGGACGGAAACACCATATATTTT. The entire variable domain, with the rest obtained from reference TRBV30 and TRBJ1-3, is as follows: SQTIHQWPATLVQPVGSPLSLECTVEGTSNPNLYWYRQAAGRGLQLLFYSVGIGQISSEVPQNLSASRPQDRQFILSSKKLLLSDSGFYLCAWSSGTGDGNTIYFGEGSWLTVV.

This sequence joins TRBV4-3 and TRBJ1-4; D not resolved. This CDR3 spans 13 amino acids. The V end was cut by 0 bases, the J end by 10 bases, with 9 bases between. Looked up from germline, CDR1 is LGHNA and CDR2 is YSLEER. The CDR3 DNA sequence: TGCGCCAGCAGCCAAGAAAACGGAGGAAAACTGTTTTTT. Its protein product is CASSQENGGKLFF.

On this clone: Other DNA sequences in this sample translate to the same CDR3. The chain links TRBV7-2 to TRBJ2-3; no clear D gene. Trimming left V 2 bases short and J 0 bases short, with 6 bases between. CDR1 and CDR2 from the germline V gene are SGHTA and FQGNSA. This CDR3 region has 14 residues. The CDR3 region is CASSLTPSTDTQYF. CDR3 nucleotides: TGTGCCAGCAGCTTAACGCCCAGCACAGATACGCAGTATTTT.

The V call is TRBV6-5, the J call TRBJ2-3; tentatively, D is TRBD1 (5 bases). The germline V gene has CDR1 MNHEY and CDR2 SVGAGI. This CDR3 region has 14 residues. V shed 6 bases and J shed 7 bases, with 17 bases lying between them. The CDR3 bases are TGTGCCAGCAGCCTGGGGTGGGGCCCCAATACGCAGTATTTT. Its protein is CASSLGWGPNTQYF.

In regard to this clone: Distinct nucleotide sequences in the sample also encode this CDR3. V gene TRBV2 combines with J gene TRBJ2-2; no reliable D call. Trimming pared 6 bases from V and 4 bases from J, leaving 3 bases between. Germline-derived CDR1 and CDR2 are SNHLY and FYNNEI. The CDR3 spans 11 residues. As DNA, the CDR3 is TGTGCCAGCAGGGGCACCGGGGAGCTGTTTTTT. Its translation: CASRGTGELFF.

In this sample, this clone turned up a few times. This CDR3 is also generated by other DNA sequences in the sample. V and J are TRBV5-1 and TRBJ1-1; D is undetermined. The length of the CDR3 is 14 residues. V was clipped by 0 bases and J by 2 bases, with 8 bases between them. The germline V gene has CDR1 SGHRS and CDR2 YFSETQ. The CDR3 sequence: CASSLVAGNTEAFF. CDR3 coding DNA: TGCGCCAGCAGCTTGGTTGCCGGTAACACTGAAGCTTTCTTT. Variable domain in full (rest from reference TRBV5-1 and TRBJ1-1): KAGVTQTPRYLIKTRGQQVTLSCSPISGHRSVSWYQQTPGQGLQFLFEYFSETQRNKGNFPGRFSGRQFSNSRSEMNVSTLELGDSALYLCASSLVAGNTEAFFGQGTRLTVV.

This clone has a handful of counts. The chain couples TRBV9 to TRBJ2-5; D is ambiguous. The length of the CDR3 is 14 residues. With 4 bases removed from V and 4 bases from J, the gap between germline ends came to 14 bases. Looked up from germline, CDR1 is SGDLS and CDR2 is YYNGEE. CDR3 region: CASSLDPVGETQYF. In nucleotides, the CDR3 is TGTGCCAGCAGCCTAGACCCAGTTGGAGAGACCCAGTACTTC.

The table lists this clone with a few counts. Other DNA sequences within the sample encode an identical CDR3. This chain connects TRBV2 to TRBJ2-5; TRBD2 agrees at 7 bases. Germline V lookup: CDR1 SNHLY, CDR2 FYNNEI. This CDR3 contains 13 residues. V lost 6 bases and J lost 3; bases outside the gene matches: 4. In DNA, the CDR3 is TGTGCCAGCAGCCCTCTAGCGGAAGAGACCCAGTACTTC. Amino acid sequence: CASSPLAEETQYF.

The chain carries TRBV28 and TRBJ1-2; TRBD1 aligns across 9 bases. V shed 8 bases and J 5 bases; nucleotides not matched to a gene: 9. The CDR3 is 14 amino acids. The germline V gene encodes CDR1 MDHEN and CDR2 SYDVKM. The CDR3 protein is CASHQDRGGYGYTF. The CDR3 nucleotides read TGTGCCAGCCACCAGGACAGGGGAGGTTATGGCTACACCTTC.

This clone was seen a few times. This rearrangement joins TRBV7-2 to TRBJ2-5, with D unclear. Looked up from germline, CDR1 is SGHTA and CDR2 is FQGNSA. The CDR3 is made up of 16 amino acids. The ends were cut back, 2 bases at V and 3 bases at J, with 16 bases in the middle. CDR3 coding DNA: TGTGCCAGCAGCTTAACGGACCGGCCCACGAAAGAGACCCAGTACTTC. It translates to CASSLTDRPTKETQYF.

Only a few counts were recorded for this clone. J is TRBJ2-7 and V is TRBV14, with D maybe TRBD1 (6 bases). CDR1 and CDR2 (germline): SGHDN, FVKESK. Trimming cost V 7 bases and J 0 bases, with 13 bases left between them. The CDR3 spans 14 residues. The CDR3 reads CASTRDTYSYEQYF. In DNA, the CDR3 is TGTGCCAGCACCCGGGACACCTACTCCTACGAGCAGTACTTC.

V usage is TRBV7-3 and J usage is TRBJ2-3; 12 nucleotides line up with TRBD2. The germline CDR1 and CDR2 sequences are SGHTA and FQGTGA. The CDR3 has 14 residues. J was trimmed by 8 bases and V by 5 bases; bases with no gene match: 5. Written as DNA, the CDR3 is TGTGCCAGCAGCCGCGGACTAGCGGGGTCTACGCAGTATTTT. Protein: CASSRGLAGSTQYF.